Listed here are 27 T cell receptor beta chains from one sample, sequenced in a study of blood T cell repertoires in COVID-19. Only in-frame clones appear in the TCRdb table, and some are missing; sequencing was by immunoSEQ multiplex PCR. Seen here are hundreds of thousands of clones, more than 75% observed once, and the top ten hold 0.99%. Sequenced material: peripheral blood. The source is a woman aged 40 to 50 who had recovered from COVID-19.

V is TRBV6-5 and J is TRBJ1-1, with TRBD1 matching 7 bases. The CDR3 runs to 12 residues. CDR1 MNHEY and CDR2 SVGAGI come from the germline V gene. V gave up 10 bases and J gave up 6 bases; unmatched junction bases: 8. The CDR3: CATRTGRAEAFF. The DNA for the CDR3 is TGTGCCACCAGGACAGGCCGGGCTGAAGCTTTCTTT.

The chain is built from TRBV4-3 and TRBJ1-4; D remains unclear. Trimming took 0 bases from V and 7 from J, leaving 6 bases between them. Per germline, CDR1 LGHNA and CDR2 YSLEER. The CDR3 sequence is 13 residues long. CDR3 sequence (DNA): TGCGCCAGCAGCCAAGATCGGGGTGAAAAACTGTTTTTT. Its translation is CASSQDRGEKLFF.

V and J are TRBV14 and TRBJ1-3; D remains unclear. The CDR3 is made up of 12 amino acids. The V end lost 5 bases, the J end lost 4 bases, and 6 bases lay between the germline ends. The germline V gene encodes CDR1 SGHDN and CDR2 FVKESK. Written as DNA, the CDR3 is TGTGCCAGCAGCTTTGGCGGAAACACCATATATTTT. As protein: CASSFGGNTIYF.

The chain carries TRBV21-1 and TRBJ2-7; the table's D call, TRBD2, has no DNA check behind it. TRBV21-1 is designated a pseudogene. The CDR3 consists of 14 residues. In DNA, the CDR3 is TGTGCCAGCAGCCCCCATAGCGGTGGAGTGGGGCAGTACGTC. Amino acid sequence: CASSPHSGGVGQYV.

The chain uses TRBV29-1 and TRBJ2-5; perhaps TRBD1 as D (6 bases). The length of the CDR3 is 11 residues. Trimming removed 5 bases at V and 5 bases at J, with 9 bases between. Germline V gives CDR1 SQVTM, CDR2 ANQGSEA. The CDR3 DNA is TGCAGCGTTCTGAGGGGGGAGACCCAGTACTTC. This sequence encodes CSVLRGETQYF.

The chain is built from TRBV15 and TRBJ2-2; 8 nucleotides align to TRBD1. The V and J ends lost 5 bases and 6 bases, in that order; junction bases with no gene match: 5. The CDR3 is 14 amino acids. From germline, CDR1 is LNHNV and CDR2 YYDKDF (reference sequence). The CDR3 DNA sequence: TGTGCCACCAGCGGCCCAGGGGGCCCCGGGGAGCTGTTTTTT. As protein: CATSGPGGPGELFF. The whole variable domain, filled in from reference TRBV15 and TRBJ2-2, reads DAMVIQNPRYQVTQFGKPVTLSCSQTLNHNVMYWYQQKSSQAPKLLFHYYDKDFNNEADTPDNFQSRRPNTSFCFLDIRSPGLGDTAMYLCATSGPGGPGELFFGEGSRLTVL.

The chain links TRBV25-1 to TRBJ1-4, with a possible D match to TRBD1 (5 bases). V shed 8 bases and J shed 8 bases, with 15 bases lying between them. Germline V gene sequence: CDR1 MGHDK, CDR2 SYGVNS. There are 13 residues in the CDR3. DNA for the CDR3: TGTGCCAGCTGGGGCCCCCCAGGCGAAAAACTGTTTTTT. Amino acids: CASWGPPGEKLFF.

Here the CDR3 reads CASSFRAGATTGELFF. The CDR3, as DNA: TGCGCCAGCAGCTTTCGGGCGGGAGCCACCACCGGGGAGCTGTTTTTT. The rearrangement uses TRBV5-1 and TRBJ2-2; 7 bases line up with TRBD2. Germline V lookup: CDR1 SGHRS, CDR2 YFSETQ. The V gene end was trimmed by 2 bases and the J gene end by 4 bases; junction bases not matched to a gene: 8. The CDR3 totals 16 residues. The variable domain in full, completed from reference TRBV5-1 and TRBJ2-2, reads KAGVTQTPRYLIKTRGQQVTLSCSPISGHRSVSWYQQTPGQGLQFLFEYFSETQRNKGNFPGRFSGRQFSNSRSEMNVSTLELGDSALYLCASSFRAGATTGELFFGEGSRLTVL.

This clone came up a few times. The chain joins TRBV7-9 to TRBJ1-1; 9 nucleotides align to TRBD1. Germline V gives CDR1 SEHNR, CDR2 FQNEAQ (reference sequence). V trimming: 6 bases; J trimming: 3 bases; junction bases outside the gene matches: 11. The CDR3 runs 16 residues. The CDR3 spells CASRTGTGFTHTEAFF. CDR3 DNA sequence: TGTGCCAGCAGAACCGGGACAGGGTTTACCCACACTGAAGCTTTCTTT. The whole variable domain, remainder taken from reference TRBV7-9 and TRBJ1-1, is DTGVSQNPRHKITKRGQNVTFRCDPISEHNRLYWYRQTLGQGPEFLTYFQNEAQLEKSRLLSDRFSAERPKGSFSTLEIQRTEQGDSAMYLCASRTGTGFTHTEAFFGQGTRLTVV.

This clone was seen more than once but under ten times. This chain joins TRBV6-4 and TRBJ2-2; 7 bases match TRBD2. V shed 8 bases, J shed 4 bases, and the junction held 7 bases outside the gene matches. The CDR3 totals 14 residues. Germline values: CDR1 MRHNA, CDR2 SNTAGT. This CDR3 reads CASAPGGGTGELFF. The CDR3 DNA is TGTGCCAGCGCCCCGGGCGGGGGCACCGGGGAGCTGTTTTTT.

CDR3 sequence (DNA): TGTGCCTCCCGACAGGCTACTAACTATGGCTACACCTTC. It translates to CASRQATNYGYTF. The rearrangement joins TRBV30 to TRBJ1-2; D is perhaps TRBD1 (6 bases). The CDR3 consists of 13 residues. V was cut by 7 bases and J by 0 bases, with 12 bases left in between. In germline, CDR1 is GTSNPN, CDR2 SVGIG (reference sequence).

The chain joins TRBV6-5 to TRBJ1-5, with D possibly matching TRBD1 (6 bases). Per the germline V gene, CDR1 is MNHEY and CDR2 is SVGAGI. This CDR3 contains 15 residues. V lost 6 bases to trimming and J lost 6 bases, with 18 bases between them. CDR3 sequence: CASSPPGGRGQPQHF. The CDR3 bases are TGTGCCAGCAGCCCACCCGGGGGGCGCGGTCAGCCCCAGCATTTT.

This clone has only a few counts. This chain uses TRBV4-2 with TRBJ2-2, with D maybe TRBD2 (6 bases). Germline CDR1 is LGHNA and CDR2 is YNFKEQ. Trimming left V 0 bases short and J 5 bases short, with 16 bases between. The CDR3 contains 17 residues. CDR3 DNA: TGTGCCAGCAGCCAAGATAAAGGGCGGGGTGGGACCGGGGAGCTGTTTTTT. This sequence encodes CASSQDKGRGGTGELFF.

The chain employs TRBV7-2 and TRBJ2-7, with D perhaps matching TRBD2 (5 bases). V was cut by 1 base and J by 0 bases, with 10 bases left in between. In germline, CDR1 is SGHTA, CDR2 FQGNSA. The CDR3 is 15 residues long. The CDR3 DNA reads TGTGCCAGCAGCTTAGGGCGGGCTAGCTCCTACGAGCAGTACTTC. Protein: CASSLGRASSYEQYF. The whole variable domain, remainder taken from reference TRBV7-2 and TRBJ2-7, is GAGVSQSPSNKVTEKGKDVELRCDPISGHTALYWYRQSLGQGLEFLIYFQGNSAPDKSGLPSDRFSAERTGGSVSTLTIQRTQQEDSAVYLCASSLGRASSYEQYFGPGTRLTVT.

The V gene is TRBV7-9, the J gene TRBJ2-1; D might be TRBD2 (5 bases). CDR3 length: 15 amino acids. Trimming removed 3 bases from V and 0 bases from J, with 9 bases in between. Germline V lookup: CDR1 SEHNR, CDR2 FQNEAQ (reference sequence). The CDR3 sequence is CASSLGGPSYNEQFF. CDR3 DNA sequence: TGTGCCAGCAGCTTGGGCGGGCCCTCCTACAATGAGCAGTTCTTC.

This clone has just one count. CDR3 bases: TGCAGTGCTAGAAGACAGGATGGGCAGCATTTT. Translating it yields CSARRQDGQHF. The chain recombines TRBV20-1 with TRBJ1-5, with D possibly matching TRBD1 (6 bases). CDR1 is DFQATT and CDR2 is SNEGSKA in the germline V gene (reference sequence). The CDR3 is made up of 11 amino acids. The V gene lost 2 bases and the J gene lost 13 bases, with 12 bases spanning the gap.

This sequence joins TRBV30 and TRBJ1-3; TRBD1 matches at 8 bases. The CDR3 length is 14 residues. V shed 5 bases and J 0 bases; nucleotides not matched to a gene: 3. In germline, CDR1 is GTSNPN, CDR2 SVGIG (reference sequence). For the CDR3, the DNA is TGTGCCTGGGGACAGGGCAGCTCTGGAAACACCATATATTTT. Its translation: CAWGQGSSGNTIYF.

The J gene is TRBJ2-1, the V gene TRBV15; D is perhaps TRBD2 (5 bases). Germline assignment: CDR1 LNHNV and CDR2 YYDKDF (reference sequence). This CDR3 comprises 13 residues. The V and J ends lost 1 base and 12 bases respectively, with 13 bases between them. The CDR3 protein is CATSRGTGYSQFF. The CDR3 bases are TGTGCCACCAGCAGAGGGACGGGATACTCGCAGTTCTTC.

V gene TRBV7-3 combines with J gene TRBJ2-7, with 7 bases aligning to TRBD2. The CDR3 has 13 residues. Germline V lookup: CDR1 SGHTA, CDR2 FQGTGA. J lost 6 bases, V lost 5 bases, and 7 bases had no gene match. CDR3 protein: CASSARTRGEQYF. DNA of the CDR3: TGTGCCAGCAGCGCAAGGACTAGGGGCGAGCAGTACTTC. Full variable domain (outside the CDR3, taken from reference TRBV7-3 and TRBJ2-7): GAGVSQTPSNKVTEKGKYVELRCDPISGHTALYWYRQSLGQGPEFLIYFQGTGAADDSGLPNDRFFAVRPEGSVSTLKIQRTERGDSAVYLCASSARTRGEQYFGPGTRLTVT.

The CDR3 DNA reads as TGTGCCAGCAGGTTCCCTCTCCTGTTGGGACAGGGGTATACCGGGGAGCTGTTTTTT. Translating gives CASRFPLLLGQGYTGELFF. The V and J genes are TRBV2 and TRBJ2-2; TRBD1 matches at 10 bases. Germline V gene data show CDR1 as SNHLY and CDR2 as FYNNEI. With 6 bases clipped from V and 5 bases from J, the junction kept 18 bases outside the gene matches. CDR3 length: 19 residues.

The chain employs TRBV2 and TRBJ2-1, with 9 bases fitting TRBD2. Germline CDR1 is SNHLY and CDR2 is FYNNEI. The CDR3 runs 17 residues. V lost 3 bases and J lost 4; bases outside the gene matches: 10. The CDR3 spells CASSEVAGVPKYNEQFF. In nucleotides, the CDR3 is TGTGCCAGCAGTGAGGTAGCGGGAGTCCCAAAGTACAATGAGCAGTTCTTC. The whole variable domain, filled in from reference TRBV2 and TRBJ2-1, reads EPEVTQTPSHQVTQMGQEVILRCVPISNHLYFYWYRQILGQKVEFLVSFYNNEISEKSEIFDDQFSVERPDGSNFTLKIRSTKLEDSAMYFCASSEVAGVPKYNEQFFGPGTRLTVL.

V is TRBV5-6 and J is TRBJ1-4; possibly TRBD1 for D (6 bases). The CDR3 contains 14 residues. V was trimmed by 4 bases and J by 8 bases, leaving 15 bases between them. Germline-derived CDR1 and CDR2 are SGHDT and YYEEEE. CDR3: CASSPEGDKEKLFF. CDR3 DNA: TGTGCCAGCAGCCCAGAGGGGGATAAGGAAAAACTGTTTTTT.

The chain has TRBV19 and TRBJ1-1; 7 positions match TRBD1. The CDR3 spans 15 residues. V trimming: 6 bases; J trimming: 2 bases; junction bases outside the gene matches: 9. Germline V gives CDR1 LNHDA, CDR2 SQIVND (reference sequence). CDR3 sequence (DNA): TGTGCCAGTAGCCAGACCGGGACAGTTAACACTGAAGCTTTCTTT. It specifies CASSQTGTVNTEAFF.

The V gene is TRBV12-3 or TRBV12-4, the J gene TRBJ1-6; D may be TRBD1 (6 bases). V lost 7 bases, J lost 10 bases, and 14 bases lay in between. The CDR3 extends over 13 amino acids. CDR3 protein: CASTSRGGSPLHF. The CDR3 DNA is TGTGCCAGCACCAGCAGGGGAGGGTCACCCCTCCACTTT.

This chain uses TRBV29-1 with TRBJ2-5; TRBD2 agrees at 9 bases. The germline gives CDR1 SQVTM, CDR2 ANQGSEA. Trimming cost V 8 bases and J 5 bases; bases outside gene matches: 9. The length of the CDR3 is 13 residues. CDR3 region: CSIRGSGRETQYF. The CDR3 DNA sequence: TGCAGCATACGGGGGAGCGGGAGGGAGACCCAGTACTTC.

V is TRBV7-2 and J is TRBJ2-7, with 11 positions matching TRBD2. Germline values: CDR1 SGHTA, CDR2 FQGNSA. The CDR3 is 16 amino acids. J gave up 6 bases and V 5 bases, and 12 bases lay outside the gene matches. CDR3 in amino acids: CASSPRVAGGPGEQYF. The CDR3 region has the DNA TGTGCCAGCAGCCCCCGGGTAGCGGGAGGGCCCGGCGAGCAGTACTTC.

The genes are TRBV5-8 and TRBJ1-2, with D unresolved. Trimming left V 0 bases short and J 4 bases short, with 7 bases between. CDR1 is SGHTS and CDR2 is YDEGEE in the germline V gene. The CDR3 has 13 residues. CDR3 nucleotide sequence: TGTGCCAGCAGCTTGGGTCCCGGCTATGGCTACACCTTC. Its translation: CASSLGPGYGYTF.